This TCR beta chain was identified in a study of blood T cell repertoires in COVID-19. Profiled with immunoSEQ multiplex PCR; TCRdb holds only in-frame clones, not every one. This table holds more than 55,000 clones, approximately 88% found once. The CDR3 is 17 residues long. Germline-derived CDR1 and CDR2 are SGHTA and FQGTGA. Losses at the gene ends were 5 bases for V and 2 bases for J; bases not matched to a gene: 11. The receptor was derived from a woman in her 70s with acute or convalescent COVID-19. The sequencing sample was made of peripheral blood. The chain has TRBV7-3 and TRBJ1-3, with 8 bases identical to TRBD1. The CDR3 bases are TGTGCCAGCAGCCCAGACAGGTTGGGACAGGCTGGAAACACCATATATTTT. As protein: CASSPDRLGQAGNTIYF.